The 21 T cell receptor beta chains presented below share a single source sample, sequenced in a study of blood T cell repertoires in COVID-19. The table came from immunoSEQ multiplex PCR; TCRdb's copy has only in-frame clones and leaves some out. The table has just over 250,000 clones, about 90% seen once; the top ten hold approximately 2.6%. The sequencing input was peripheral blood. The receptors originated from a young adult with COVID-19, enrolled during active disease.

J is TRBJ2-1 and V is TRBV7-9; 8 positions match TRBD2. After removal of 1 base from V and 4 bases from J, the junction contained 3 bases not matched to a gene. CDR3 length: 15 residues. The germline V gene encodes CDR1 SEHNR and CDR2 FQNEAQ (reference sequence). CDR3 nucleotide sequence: TGTGCCAGCAGCTTAGAGCGGGAGCGGTACAATGAGCAGTTCTTC. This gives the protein CASSLERERYNEQFF.

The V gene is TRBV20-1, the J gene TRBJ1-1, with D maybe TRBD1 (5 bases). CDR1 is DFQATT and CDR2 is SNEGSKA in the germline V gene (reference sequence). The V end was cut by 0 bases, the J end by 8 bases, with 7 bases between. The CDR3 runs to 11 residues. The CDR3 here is CSARDRQEAFF. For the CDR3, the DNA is TGCAGTGCTAGAGATCGACAGGAAGCTTTCTTT.

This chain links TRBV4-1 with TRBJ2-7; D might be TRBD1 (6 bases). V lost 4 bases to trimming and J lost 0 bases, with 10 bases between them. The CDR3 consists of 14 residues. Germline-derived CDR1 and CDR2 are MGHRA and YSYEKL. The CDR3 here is CASSPGAFSYEQYF. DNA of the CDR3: TGCGCCAGCAGCCCAGGGGCCTTCTCCTACGAGCAGTACTTC.

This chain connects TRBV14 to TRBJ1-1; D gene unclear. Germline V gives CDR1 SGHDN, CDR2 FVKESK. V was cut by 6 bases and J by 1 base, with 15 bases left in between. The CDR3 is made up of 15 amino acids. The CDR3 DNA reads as TGTGCCAGCAGACCTAGGGAGGGAAGGAACACTGAAGCTTTCTTT. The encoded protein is CASRPREGRNTEAFF.

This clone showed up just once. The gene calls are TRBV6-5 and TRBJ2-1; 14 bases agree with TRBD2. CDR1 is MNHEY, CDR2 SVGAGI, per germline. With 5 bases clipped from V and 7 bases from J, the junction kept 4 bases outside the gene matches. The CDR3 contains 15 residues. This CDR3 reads CASSRLAGGGNEQFF. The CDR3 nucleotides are TGTGCCAGCAGTCGACTAGCGGGAGGGGGGAATGAGCAGTTCTTC.

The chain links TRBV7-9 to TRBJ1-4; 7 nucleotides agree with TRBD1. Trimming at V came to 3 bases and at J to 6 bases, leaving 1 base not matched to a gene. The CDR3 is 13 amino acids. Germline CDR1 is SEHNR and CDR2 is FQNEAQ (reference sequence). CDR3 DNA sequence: TGTGCCAGCAGCTTTGGACAGGATGAAAAACTGTTTTTT. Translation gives CASSFGQDEKLFF.

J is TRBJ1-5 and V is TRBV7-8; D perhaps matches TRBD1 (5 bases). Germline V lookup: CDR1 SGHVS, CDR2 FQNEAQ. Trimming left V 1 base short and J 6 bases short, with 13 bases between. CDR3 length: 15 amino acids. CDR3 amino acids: CASSLVGRDTQPQHF. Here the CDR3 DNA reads TGTGCCAGCAGCTTAGTGGGCAGGGATACTCAGCCCCAGCATTTT.

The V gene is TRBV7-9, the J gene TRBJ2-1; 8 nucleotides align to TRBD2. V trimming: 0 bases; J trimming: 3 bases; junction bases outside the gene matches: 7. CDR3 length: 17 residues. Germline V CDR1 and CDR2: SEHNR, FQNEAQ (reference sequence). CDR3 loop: CASSLASTSGSYNEQFF. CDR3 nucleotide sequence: TGTGCCAGCAGCTTAGCCTCTACTAGCGGAAGCTACAATGAGCAGTTCTTC.

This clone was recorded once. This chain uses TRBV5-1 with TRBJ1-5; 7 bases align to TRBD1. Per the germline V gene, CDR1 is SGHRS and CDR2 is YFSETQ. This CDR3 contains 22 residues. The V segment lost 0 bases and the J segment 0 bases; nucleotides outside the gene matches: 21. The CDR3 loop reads CASSLESGLVPGQDDSNQPQHF. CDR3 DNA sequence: TGCGCCAGCAGCTTGGAATCCGGATTGGTTCCTGGACAGGACGATAGCAATCAGCCCCAGCATTTT.

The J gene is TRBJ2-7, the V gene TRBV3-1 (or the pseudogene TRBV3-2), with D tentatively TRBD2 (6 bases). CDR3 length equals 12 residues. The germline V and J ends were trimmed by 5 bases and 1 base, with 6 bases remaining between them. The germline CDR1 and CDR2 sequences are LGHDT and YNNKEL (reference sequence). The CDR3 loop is CASSGTSYEQYF. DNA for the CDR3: TGTGCCAGCAGCGGGACTTCCTACGAGCAGTACTTC.

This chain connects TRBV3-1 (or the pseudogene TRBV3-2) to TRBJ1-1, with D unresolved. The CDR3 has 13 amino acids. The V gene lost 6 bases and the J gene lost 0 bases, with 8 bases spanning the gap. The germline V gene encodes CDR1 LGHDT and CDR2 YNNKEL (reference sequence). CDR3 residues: CASSNSVNTEAFF. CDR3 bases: TGTGCCAGCAGTAATTCGGTGAACACTGAAGCTTTCTTT.

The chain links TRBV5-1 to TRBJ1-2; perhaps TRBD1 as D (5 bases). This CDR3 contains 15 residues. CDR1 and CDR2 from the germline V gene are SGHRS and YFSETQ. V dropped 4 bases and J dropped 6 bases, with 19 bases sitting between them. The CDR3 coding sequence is TGCGCCAGCAGCAAAGGGATCGCAGGGAACCATGGCTACACCTTC. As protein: CASSKGIAGNHGYTF. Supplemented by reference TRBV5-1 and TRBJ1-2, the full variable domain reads KAGVTQTPRYLIKTRGQQVTLSCSPISGHRSVSWYQQTPGQGLQFLFEYFSETQRNKGNFPGRFSGRQFSNSRSEMNVSTLELGDSALYLCASSKGIAGNHGYTFGSGTRLTVV.

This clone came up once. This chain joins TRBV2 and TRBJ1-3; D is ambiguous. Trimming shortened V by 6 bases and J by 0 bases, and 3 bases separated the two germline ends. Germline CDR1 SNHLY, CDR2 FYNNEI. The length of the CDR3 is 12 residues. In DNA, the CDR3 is TGTGCCAGCAGCCTCTCTGGAAACACCATATATTTT. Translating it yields CASSLSGNTIYF.

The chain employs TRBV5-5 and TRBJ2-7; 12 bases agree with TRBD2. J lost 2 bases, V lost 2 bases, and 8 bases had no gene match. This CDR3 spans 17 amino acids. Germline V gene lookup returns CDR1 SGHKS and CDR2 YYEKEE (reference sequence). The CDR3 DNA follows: TGTGCCAGCAGCTTTGAGACTAGCGGGAGTAGTACCTACGAGCAGTACTTC. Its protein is CASSFETSGSSTYEQYF.

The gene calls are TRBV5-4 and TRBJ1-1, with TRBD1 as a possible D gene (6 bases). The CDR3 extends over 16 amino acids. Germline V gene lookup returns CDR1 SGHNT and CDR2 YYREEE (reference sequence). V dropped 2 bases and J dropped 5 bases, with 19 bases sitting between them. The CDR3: CASSFLAGAGRTEAFF. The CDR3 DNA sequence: TGTGCCAGCAGCTTTCTCGCGGGGGCAGGGAGAACTGAAGCTTTCTTT.

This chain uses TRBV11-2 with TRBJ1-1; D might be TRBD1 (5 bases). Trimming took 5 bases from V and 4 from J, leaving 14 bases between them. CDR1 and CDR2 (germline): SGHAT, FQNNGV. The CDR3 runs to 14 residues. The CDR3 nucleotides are TGTGCCAGCAGCCCCCCAGGGAGGGTCACTGAAGCTTTCTTT. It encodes CASSPPGRVTEAFF.

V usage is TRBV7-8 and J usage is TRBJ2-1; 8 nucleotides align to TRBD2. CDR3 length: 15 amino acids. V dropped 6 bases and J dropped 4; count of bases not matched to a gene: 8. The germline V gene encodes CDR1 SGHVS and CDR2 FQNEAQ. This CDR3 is CASSFSGIGYNEQFF. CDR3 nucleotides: TGTGCCAGCAGTTTTAGCGGGATAGGTTACAATGAGCAGTTCTTC. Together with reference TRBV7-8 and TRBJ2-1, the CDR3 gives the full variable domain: GAGVSQSPRYKVAKRGQDVALRCDPISGHVSLFWYQQALGQGPEFLTYFQNEAQLDKSGLPSDRFFAERPEGSVSTLKIQRTQQEDSAVYLCASSFSGIGYNEQFFGPGTRLTVL.

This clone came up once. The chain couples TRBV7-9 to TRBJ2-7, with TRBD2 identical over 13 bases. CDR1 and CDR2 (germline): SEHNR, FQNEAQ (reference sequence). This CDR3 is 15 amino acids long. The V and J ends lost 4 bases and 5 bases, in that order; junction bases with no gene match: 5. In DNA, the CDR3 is TGTGCCAGCAGCTCCGGACTAGCGGGAGTGGACGAGCAGTACTTC. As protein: CASSSGLAGVDEQYF.

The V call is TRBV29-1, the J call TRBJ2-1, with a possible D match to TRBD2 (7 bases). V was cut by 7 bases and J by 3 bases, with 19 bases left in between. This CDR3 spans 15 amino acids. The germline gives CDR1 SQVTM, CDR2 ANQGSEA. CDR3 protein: CSAEGGREFYNEQFF. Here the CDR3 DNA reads TGCAGCGCCGAGGGGGGGCGGGAGTTCTACAATGAGCAGTTCTTC.

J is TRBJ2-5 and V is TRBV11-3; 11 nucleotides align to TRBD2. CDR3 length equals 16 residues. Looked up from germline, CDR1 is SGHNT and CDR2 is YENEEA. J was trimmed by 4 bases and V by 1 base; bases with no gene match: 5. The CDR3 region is CASSLGTSGSGETQYF. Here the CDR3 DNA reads TGTGCCAGCAGCTTAGGCACTAGCGGGAGTGGAGAGACCCAGTACTTC.

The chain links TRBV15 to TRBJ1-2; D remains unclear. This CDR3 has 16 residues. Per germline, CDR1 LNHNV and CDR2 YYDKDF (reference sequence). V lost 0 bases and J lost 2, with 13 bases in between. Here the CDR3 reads CATSRDFGIANYGYTF. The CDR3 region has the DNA TGTGCCACCAGCAGAGATTTCGGGATAGCCAACTATGGCTACACCTTC.